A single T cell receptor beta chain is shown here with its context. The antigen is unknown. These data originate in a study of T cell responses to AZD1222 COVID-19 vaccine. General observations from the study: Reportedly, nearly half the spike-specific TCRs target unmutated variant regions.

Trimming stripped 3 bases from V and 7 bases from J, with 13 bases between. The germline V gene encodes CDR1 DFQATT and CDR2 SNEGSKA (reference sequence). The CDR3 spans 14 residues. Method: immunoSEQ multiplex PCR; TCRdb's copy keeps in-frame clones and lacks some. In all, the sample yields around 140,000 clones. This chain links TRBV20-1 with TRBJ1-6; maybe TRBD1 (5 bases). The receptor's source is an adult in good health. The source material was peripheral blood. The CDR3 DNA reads TGCAGTGCTAGTTATGCCCCAGGGAATTCACCCCTCCACTTT. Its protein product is CSASYAPGNSPLHF.